Listed here are 11 T cell receptor beta chains from one sample, sequenced in a study of T-cell reconstitution after alpha-beta-depleted transplantation in children. Unique molecular identifiers were used to barcode this TCRbeta library. TCRdb independently ran MiXCR on the PCR reads; one entry per CDR3 protein. The sample shows some 200,000 distinct CDR3 sequences, 7% to 9% of them seen only once. Sequencing was performed on PBMCs, mostly from graft donor cells, taken 360 days after TCRalphabeta/CD19-depleted stem cell transplant. The receptors derive from a male patient aged 2-15 years who had a stem cell transplant for acute myeloid leukemia, so the T cells may come from the graft donor.

In this sample, this clonotype turned up a few times. V usage is TRBV5-6 and J usage is TRBJ2-2; no reliable D call. The CDR3 sequence is 15 residues long. The ends were cut back, 0 bases at V and 3 bases at J, with 9 bases in the middle. Germline V gene sequence: CDR1 SGHDT, CDR2 YYEEEE. The CDR3 DNA sequence: TGTGCCAGCAGCTTGGTGGGGTCCTACACCGGGGAGCTGTTTTTT. Its translation is CASSLVGSYTGELFF.

In this sample, this clonotype turned up a few times. The chain couples TRBV6-5 to TRBJ2-7; 7 bases agree with TRBD1. V lost 5 bases and J lost 7; bases outside the gene matches: 17. The germline V gene encodes CDR1 MNHEY and CDR2 SVGAGI. This CDR3 spans 16 amino acids. The CDR3: CASSTTGTESFWEQYF. The DNA for the CDR3 is TGTGCCAGCAGTACTACCGGGACAGAGTCTTTCTGGGAGCAGTACTTC.

This clonotype was counted between two and nine times. The rearrangement joins TRBV12-3 or TRBV12-4 to TRBJ2-7; TRBD2 agrees at 7 bases. This CDR3 contains 16 residues. The junction had 10 bases not matched to a gene; V was cut back by 5 bases and J by 0 bases. The CDR3 loop reads CASSVGVGGSSYEQYF. The CDR3 DNA sequence: TGTGCCAGCAGTGTGGGAGTGGGAGGGAGCTCCTACGAGCAGTACTTC.

The sample holds many counts of this clonotype. The V and J genes are TRBV10-3 and TRBJ2-1; 9 positions agree with TRBD2. Looked up from germline, CDR1 is ENHRY and CDR2 is SYGVKD. There are 14 residues in the CDR3. V lost 5 bases and J lost 8; bases outside the gene matches: 7. The CDR3 here is CAISWREGLDEQFF. CDR3 nucleotides: TGTGCCATCAGTTGGCGGGAGGGCCTCGATGAGCAGTTCTTC.

This clonotype has ten or more counts. This rearrangement joins TRBV20-1 to TRBJ2-1; D may be TRBD2 (5 bases). Between the trimmed V and J ends, which lost 0 bases and 5 bases, there was a span of 11 bases. Germline V gives CDR1 DFQATT, CDR2 SNEGSKA (reference sequence). The CDR3 length is 14 residues. CDR3 region: CSARDFLANNEQFF. The CDR3, as DNA: TGCAGTGCTAGAGATTTTCTAGCCAACAATGAGCAGTTCTTC.

The sample holds many counts of this clonotype. This chain uses TRBV20-1 with TRBJ2-1, with 8 bases identical to TRBD2. With V trimmed by 0 bases and J by 7 bases, 11 bases remained unmatched. The germline gives CDR1 DFQATT, CDR2 SNEGSKA (reference sequence). The length of the CDR3 is 16 residues. CDR3 DNA sequence: TGCAGTGCTAGAGATCCGGGACTAGGGCCTTTAAATGAGCAGTTCTTC. The encoded protein is CSARDPGLGPLNEQFF.

There are many counts of this clonotype. The V gene is TRBV7-3, the J gene TRBJ2-1, with 10 bases matching TRBD2. The CDR3 runs 15 residues. The trim removed 2 bases at V and 3 bases at J, leaving 1 base unmatched. Germline V gene sequence: CDR1 SGHTA, CDR2 FQGTGA. The DNA for the CDR3 is TGTGCCAGCAGCTTACCTAGCGGGGGCTACAATGAGCAGTTCTTC. This encodes CASSLPSGGYNEQFF.

This clonotype showed up many times. The chain has TRBV4-2 and TRBJ2-1; D is perhaps TRBD1 or TRBD2 (5 bases each). The CDR3 consists of 16 residues. V shed 2 bases and J shed 1 base, with 12 bases lying between them. Germline values: CDR1 LGHNA, CDR2 YNFKEQ. This CDR3 reads CASSQPGPISYNEQFF. The CDR3 region has the DNA TGTGCCAGCAGCCAACCGGGACCCATTTCCTACAATGAGCAGTTCTTC.

This clonotype has ten or more counts. The rearrangement links TRBV7-8 to TRBJ1-4, with a weak D call TRBD1 (5 bases). The CDR3 spans 16 residues. CDR1 and CDR2 from the germline V gene are SGHVS and FQNEAQ. V lost 5 bases to trimming and J lost 0 bases, with 13 bases between them. The CDR3 here is CASSTYRIPTNEKLFF. CDR3 coding DNA: TGTGCCAGCAGCACGTACAGGATACCAACTAATGAAAAACTGTTTTTT.

On this clonotype itself: With a much larger clone just one base away, this may be a read error. J is TRBJ1-3 and V is TRBV12-3 or TRBV12-4; D is undetermined. The CDR3 length is 17 residues. V was pared by 2 bases and J by 0 bases, with 14 bases between. CDR3 sequence reads: CASSLQLSGYSGNTIYF. CDR3 bases: TGTGCCAGCAGTTTACAGCTCTCGGGTTACTCTGGAAACACCATATATTTT.

This clonotype was recorded many times. A junction end diverges from the germline sequence, so it may reflect a read error. This chain connects TRBV10-1 to TRBJ2-3, with D perhaps matching TRBD2 (6 bases). This CDR3 is 14 amino acids long. Germline V CDR1 and CDR2: WNHNN, SYGVQD (reference sequence). The CDR3 bases are TGCGCCACCAGTTCAACGGGGGGCACAGATACGCAGTATTTT. Protein: CATSSTGGTDTQYF.